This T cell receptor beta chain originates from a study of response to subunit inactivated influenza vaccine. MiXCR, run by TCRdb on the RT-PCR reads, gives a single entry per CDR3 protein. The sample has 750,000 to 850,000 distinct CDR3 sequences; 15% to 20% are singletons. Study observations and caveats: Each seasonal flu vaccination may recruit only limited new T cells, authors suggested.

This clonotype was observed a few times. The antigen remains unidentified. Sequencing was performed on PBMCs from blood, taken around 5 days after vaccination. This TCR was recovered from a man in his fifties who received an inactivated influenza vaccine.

The CDR3 DNA is TGCAGTGCAGGGCGGGAGACTCCACCTTATACGCAGTATTTT. This codes for CSAGRETPPYTQYF. This sequence joins TRBV20-1 and TRBJ2-3; 7 positions match TRBD2. CDR3 size: 14 residues. V dropped 6 bases and J dropped 7; count of bases not matched to a gene: 13. Looked up from germline, CDR1 is DFQATT and CDR2 is SNEGSKA (reference sequence).